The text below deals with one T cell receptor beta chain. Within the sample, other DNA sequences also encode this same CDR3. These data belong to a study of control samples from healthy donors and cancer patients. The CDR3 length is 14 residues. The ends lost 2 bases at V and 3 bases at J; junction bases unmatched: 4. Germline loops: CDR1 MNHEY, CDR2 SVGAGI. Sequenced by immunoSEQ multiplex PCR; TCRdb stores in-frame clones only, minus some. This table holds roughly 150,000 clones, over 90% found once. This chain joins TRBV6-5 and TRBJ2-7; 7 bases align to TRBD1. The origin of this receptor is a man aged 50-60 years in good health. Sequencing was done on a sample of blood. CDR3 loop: CASSYSRTGYEQYF. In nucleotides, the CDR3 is TGTGCCAGCAGTTACAGCAGGACAGGCTACGAGCAGTACTTC.